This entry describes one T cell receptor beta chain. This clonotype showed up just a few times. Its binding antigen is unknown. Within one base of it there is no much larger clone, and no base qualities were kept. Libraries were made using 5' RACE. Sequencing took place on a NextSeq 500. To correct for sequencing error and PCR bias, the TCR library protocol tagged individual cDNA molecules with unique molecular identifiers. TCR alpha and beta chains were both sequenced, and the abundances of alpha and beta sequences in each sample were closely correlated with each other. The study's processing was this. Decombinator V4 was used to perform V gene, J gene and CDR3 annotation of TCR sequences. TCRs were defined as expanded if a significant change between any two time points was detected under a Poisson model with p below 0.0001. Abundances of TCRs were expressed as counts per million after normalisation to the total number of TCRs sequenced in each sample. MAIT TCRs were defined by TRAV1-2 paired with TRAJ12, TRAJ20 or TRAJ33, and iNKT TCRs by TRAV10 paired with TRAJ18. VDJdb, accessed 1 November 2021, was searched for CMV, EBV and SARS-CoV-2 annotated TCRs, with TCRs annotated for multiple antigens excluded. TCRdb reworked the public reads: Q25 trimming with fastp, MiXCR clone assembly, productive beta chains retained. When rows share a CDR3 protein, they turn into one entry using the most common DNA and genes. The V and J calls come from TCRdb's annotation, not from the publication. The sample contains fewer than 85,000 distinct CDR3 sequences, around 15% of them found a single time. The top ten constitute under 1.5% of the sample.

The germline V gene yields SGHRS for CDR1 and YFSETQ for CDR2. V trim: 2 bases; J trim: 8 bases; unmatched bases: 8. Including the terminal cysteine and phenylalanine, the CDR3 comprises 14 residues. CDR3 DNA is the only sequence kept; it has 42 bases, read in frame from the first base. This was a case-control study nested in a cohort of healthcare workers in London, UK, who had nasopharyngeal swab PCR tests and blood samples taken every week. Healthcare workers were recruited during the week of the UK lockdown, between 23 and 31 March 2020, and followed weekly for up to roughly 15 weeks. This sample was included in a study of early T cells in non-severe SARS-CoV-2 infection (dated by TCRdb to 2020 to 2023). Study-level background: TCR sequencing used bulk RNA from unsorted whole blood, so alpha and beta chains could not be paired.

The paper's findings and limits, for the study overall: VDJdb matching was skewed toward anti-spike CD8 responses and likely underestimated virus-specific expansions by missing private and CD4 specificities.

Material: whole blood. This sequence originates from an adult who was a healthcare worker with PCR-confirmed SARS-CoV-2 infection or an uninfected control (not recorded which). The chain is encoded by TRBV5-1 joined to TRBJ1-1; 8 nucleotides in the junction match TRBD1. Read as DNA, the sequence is TGCGCCAGCAGCTTTTCCGCAGGGGGCGCAGAAGCTTTCTTT. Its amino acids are CASSFSAGGAEAFF.